These 29 T cell receptor beta chains share one sample of origin, sequenced in a study of T cells in Graves' hyperthyroidism and ophthalmopathy. RNA transcripts gave rise to amplified TCR beta CDR3 regions. The HTBI primer set was used in a first-round RT-PCR of the TCR CDR3. TCRdb processed the multiplex PCR reads anew with MiXCR; each CDR3 protein has one entry. The profile shows some 800,000 distinct CDR3 sequences, roughly 37% of them singletons. Sequencing was performed on blood. The receptors here all came from a man aged 18 to 30 with Graves' hyperthyroidism.

V gene TRBV9 combines with J gene TRBJ2-5; 12 positions agree with TRBD2. V was pared by 0 bases and J by 4 bases, with 10 bases of the junction left unmatched. The CDR3 sequence is 18 residues long. CDR1 is SGDLS, CDR2 YYNGEE, per germline. The CDR3 protein is CASSVEGKTSGSGETQYF. CDR3 sequence (DNA): TGTGCCAGCAGCGTAGAGGGGAAGACTAGCGGGAGCGGAGAGACCCAGTACTTC.

The chain is built from TRBV5-1 and TRBJ1-1; no clear D. The CDR3 covers 13 residues. Germline CDR1 SGHRS, CDR2 YFSETQ. V was trimmed by 6 bases and J by 5 bases, leaving 14 bases between them. CDR3 protein: CASTPEGWTEAFF. The CDR3 DNA follows: TGCGCCAGCACCCCTGAAGGCTGGACTGAAGCTTTCTTT.

This chain joins TRBV9 and TRBJ2-7; TRBD1 is a possible D gene (5 bases). V lost 3 bases and J lost 2, with 12 bases in between. Per germline, CDR1 SGDLS and CDR2 YYNGEE. The CDR3 extends over 14 amino acids. The CDR3 loop reads CASSASGSPYEQYF. In nucleotides, the CDR3 is TGTGCCAGCAGCGCCTCAGGGTCTCCCTACGAGCAGTACTTC.

This clonotype occurred many times. V usage is TRBV7-9 and J usage is TRBJ1-1; maybe TRBD1 (5 bases). The V end lost 3 bases, the J end lost 4 bases, and 12 bases lay between the germline ends. Germline V lookup: CDR1 SEHNR, CDR2 FQNEAQ (reference sequence). CDR3 length equals 14 residues. Written as DNA, the CDR3 is TGTGCCAGCAGCTTCCATCGACAGCTCACTGAAGCTTTCTTT. This gives the protein CASSFHRQLTEAFF.

This clonotype was counted ten times or more. This rearrangement joins TRBV7-2 to TRBJ2-5; D not certain. V dropped 5 bases and J dropped 5 bases, with 9 bases sitting between them. Germline CDR1 reads SGHTA; CDR2 reads FQGNSA. The CDR3 is made up of 12 amino acids. DNA of the CDR3: TGTGCCAGCAGCCCAAACTCTGAGACCCAGTACTTC. This translates into CASSPNSETQYF.

This clonotype was observed a handful of times. The chain joins TRBV20-1 to TRBJ2-7, with a weak D call TRBD2 (6 bases). The CDR3 extends over 15 amino acids. V was clipped by 6 bases and J by 4 bases, with 22 bases between them. CDR1 and CDR2 (germline): DFQATT, SNEGSKA (reference sequence). CDR3 in amino acids: CSAIYEGPGTYEQYF. The CDR3 DNA is TGCAGTGCGATATATGAGGGTCCAGGGACTTACGAGCAGTACTTC.

As for this clonotype: This may be a read error: a much more frequent sequence differs by one nucleotide. The rearrangement links TRBV20-1 to TRBJ2-5, with D hard to call. V lost 5 bases, J lost 1 base, and 11 bases lay in between. Germline CDR1 DFQATT, CDR2 SNEGSKA (reference sequence). The CDR3 has 13 amino acids. The CDR3 reads CSAGSGSQETQYF. For the CDR3, the DNA is TGCAGTGCTGGAAGTGGGTCCCAAGAGACCCAGTACTTC.

The CDR3 here is CASSQGLTGITGELFF. Here the CDR3 DNA reads TGCGCCAGCAGCCAAGGGTTGACAGGGATCACCGGGGAGCTGTTTTTT. This sequence joins TRBV4-1 and TRBJ2-2, with 7 bases identical to TRBD1. The CDR3 is 16 residues long. J lost 4 bases, V lost 1 base, and 6 bases had no gene match. Germline assignment: CDR1 MGHRA and CDR2 YSYEKL.

As regards this clonotype: A much larger clone sits a single nucleotide away, making a read error possible. The chain carries TRBV10-3 and TRBJ1-3; no clear D gene. Germline assignment: CDR1 ENHRY and CDR2 SYGVKD. This CDR3 has 14 residues. The CDR3: CAIRALSSGNTVYF. For the CDR3, the DNA is TGTGCCATCAGGGCCTTGAGCTCTGGAAACACCGTATATTTT.

This clonotype was detected ten times or more. The genes are TRBV4-3 and TRBJ1-5, with D tentatively TRBD1 (6 bases). The V gene lost 0 bases and the J gene lost 5 bases, with 11 bases spanning the gap. This CDR3 has 15 amino acids. CDR1 LGHNA and CDR2 YSLEER come from the germline V gene. The CDR3 reads CASSQELQGDQPQHF. The CDR3 DNA reads TGCGCCAGCAGCCAAGAATTACAGGGAGATCAGCCCCAGCATTTT.

The chain links TRBV25-1 to TRBJ1-6; 9 bases are a match to TRBD1. With V trimmed by 3 bases and J by 4 bases, 7 bases remained unmatched. The germline V gene encodes CDR1 MGHDK and CDR2 SYGVNS. The CDR3 loop spans 17 amino acids. Here the CDR3 reads CASSDETTGGYNSPLHF. In DNA, the CDR3 is TGTGCCAGCAGTGACGAAACGACAGGGGGTTATAATTCACCCCTCCACTTT. Full variable domain (missing parts from reference TRBV25-1 and TRBJ1-6): EADIYQTPRYLVIGTGKKITLECSQTMGHDKMYWYQQDPGMELHLIHYSYGVNSTEKGDLSSESTVSRIRTEHFPLTLESARPSHTSQYLCASSDETTGGYNSPLHFGNGTRLTVT.

This clonotype has ten or more counts. V and J are TRBV7-2 and TRBJ2-7; TRBD2 might be the D (6 bases). Trimming left V 5 bases short and J 1 base short, with 12 bases between. The CDR3 consists of 14 residues. The germline gives CDR1 SGHTA, CDR2 FQGNSA. CDR3 sequence: CASSRLRGSYEQYF. CDR3 nucleotide sequence: TGTGCCAGCAGCCGGCTGCGGGGTTCCTACGAGCAGTACTTC.

V and J are TRBV7-9 and TRBJ2-7, with TRBD2 matching 10 bases. Germline CDR1 and CDR2: SEHNR and FQNEAQ (reference sequence). J was trimmed by 3 bases and V by 2 bases; bases with no gene match: 4. The CDR3 loop spans 15 amino acids. CDR3 sequence (DNA): TGTGCCAGCAGCTTATGGTCTAGCGGGAGCTACGAGCAGTACTTC. This sequence encodes CASSLWSSGSYEQYF.

The rearrangement uses TRBV20-1 and TRBJ2-5, with a tentative D call TRBD1 (5 bases). Germline assignment: CDR1 DFQATT and CDR2 SNEGSKA (reference sequence). The V and J ends lost 0 bases and 3 bases respectively, with 11 bases between them. CDR3 length: 14 amino acids. The CDR3 spells CSARDGLREETQYF. DNA for the CDR3: TGCAGTGCTAGAGATGGTCTCAGGGAAGAGACCCAGTACTTC.

The chain is built from TRBV25-1 and TRBJ2-7, with a weak D call TRBD1 (6 bases). This CDR3 has 13 amino acids. Germline V CDR1 and CDR2: MGHDK, SYGVNS. The DNA of the CDR3 is TGTGCTAGCCGGACAGACTCCTCCTACGAGCAGTACTTC. As protein: CASRTDSSYEQYF.

The V call is TRBV7-9, the J call TRBJ2-2, with D uncertain. CDR3 size: 13 residues. Deletions cut 6 bases from V and 7 bases from J, with 12 bases between. Germline V gene sequence: CDR1 SEHNR, CDR2 FQNEAQ (reference sequence). The CDR3 loop reads CASRSGRNGELFF. CDR3 bases: TGTGCCAGCAGATCCGGACGGAACGGGGAGCTGTTTTTT.

The chain employs TRBV2 and TRBJ1-5, with 8 bases lining up with TRBD1. The CDR3 spans 14 residues. J gave up 5 bases and V 5 bases, and 5 bases lay outside the gene matches. Germline assignment: CDR1 SNHLY and CDR2 FYNNEI. The CDR3 loop is CASSYGQGYQPQHF. CDR3 nucleotides: TGTGCCAGCAGTTACGGACAGGGATATCAGCCCCAGCATTTT.

The sample holds a few counts of this clonotype. The chain combines TRBV12-3 or TRBV12-4 with TRBJ2-5; a possible D gene is TRBD2 (6 bases). Trimming left V 5 bases short and J 4 bases short, with 17 bases between. The CDR3 runs to 15 residues. The CDR3 DNA is TGTGCCAGCAGTCCCATACTAGCCCCTCCAGAGACCCAGTACTTC. Its protein product is CASSPILAPPETQYF.

This clonotype was observed a few times. The rearrangement links TRBV29-1 to TRBJ1-1, with D perhaps matching TRBD1 (6 bases). Germline lookup yields CDR1 SQVTM and CDR2 ANQGSEA. The ends were cut back, 4 bases at V and 5 bases at J, with 17 bases in the middle. The CDR3 loop spans 14 amino acids. The CDR3 nucleotides are TGCAGCGTTGTCCAGGGGCCTTTCGGTACTGAAGCTTTCTTT. Protein product: CSVVQGPFGTEAFF.

The sample holds a few counts of this clonotype. The V and J genes are TRBV7-9 and TRBJ2-5, with D unclear. CDR3 length: 14 residues. The V and J ends lost 8 bases and 5 bases respectively, with 18 bases between them. CDR1 is SEHNR and CDR2 is FQNEAQ in the germline V gene (reference sequence). The CDR3 region has the DNA TGTGCCAGCGGGGTACTGAATGGAAAGGAGACCCAGTACTTC. Translating gives CASGVLNGKETQYF.

This clonotype was picked up many times. The chain combines TRBV12-3 or TRBV12-4 with TRBJ2-7, with D hard to call. Trimming removed 2 bases at V and 6 bases at J, with 8 bases between. This CDR3 comprises 12 residues. In DNA form, the CDR3 reads TGTGCCAGCAGTTTAACCTTAGGCGAGCAGTACTTC. Residues: CASSLTLGEQYF.

This clonotype was observed many times. V is TRBV10-2 and J is TRBJ1-1; no reliable D call. The CDR3 spans 12 residues. CDR1 is WSHSY, CDR2 SAAADI, per germline. With 8 bases removed from V and 0 bases from J, the gap between germline ends came to 7 bases. Written as DNA, the CDR3 is TGCGCCAGCTGGACCCTGAACACTGAAGCTTTCTTT. As protein: CASWTLNTEAFF.

The chain links TRBV14 to TRBJ2-7, with TRBD2 as a possible D gene (6 bases). The V gene's germline CDR1 is SGHDN and CDR2 FVKESK. Trimming shortened V by 3 bases and J by 7 bases, and 16 bases separated the two germline ends. CDR3 size: 14 residues. CDR3 in amino acids: CASSHGRGLQEQYF. The CDR3 bases are TGTGCCAGCAGCCACGGTCGGGGACTCCAAGAGCAGTACTTC.

The rearrangement links TRBV20-1 to TRBJ2-7, with TRBD2 as a possible D gene (6 bases). CDR3 size: 16 residues. V shed 6 bases and J shed 2 bases, with 23 bases lying between them. Germline lookup yields CDR1 DFQATT and CDR2 SNEGSKA (reference sequence). The CDR3 bases are TGCAGTGCCAGCAGCCTTAAGGGACTGGGCACCTACGAGCAGTACTTC. This encodes CSASSLKGLGTYEQYF.

This clonotype was seen a handful of times. The rearrangement joins TRBV14 to TRBJ1-1, with 7 bases matching TRBD1. The trim removed 1 base at V and 6 bases at J, leaving 8 bases unmatched. The CDR3 spans 15 residues. CDR1 is SGHDN, CDR2 FVKESK, per germline. The CDR3 spells CASSQAPGQGAEAFF. The CDR3 DNA reads as TGTGCCAGCAGCCAAGCCCCGGGGCAGGGGGCTGAAGCTTTCTTT.

This clonotype appeared many times. CDR3 in DNA: TGTGCCAGCGGAGACAGGGGACAGTCACCCCTCCACTTT. Translation: CASGDRGQSPLHF. The chain couples TRBV2 to TRBJ1-6, with 8 bases matching TRBD1. The CDR3 consists of 13 residues. The germline gives CDR1 SNHLY, CDR2 FYNNEI. The V and J ends lost 8 bases and 10 bases, in that order; junction bases with no gene match: 7.

DNA for the CDR3: TGTGCCAGCTCCCCGGACAGGCGAACAAACACCGGGGAGCTGTTTTTT. Its protein is CASSPDRRTNTGELFF. The chain carries TRBV19 and TRBJ2-2; TRBD1 agrees at 7 bases. Germline V CDR1 and CDR2: LNHDA, SQIVND (reference sequence). V lost 9 bases and J lost 2; bases outside the gene matches: 12. The CDR3 runs 16 residues. The whole variable domain, remainder taken from reference TRBV19 and TRBJ2-2, is DGGITQSPKYLFRKEGQNVTLSCEQNLNHDAMYWYRQDPGQGLRLIYYSQIVNDFQKGDIAEGYSVSREKKESFPLTVTSAQKNPTAFYLCASSPDRRTNTGELFFGEGSRLTVL.

For this clonotype: This sequence may be a read error, since a much larger clone differs from it by one base. The CDR3 reads CASSSVGLSNQPQHF. The CDR3 region has the DNA TGTGCCAGCAGCTCCGTGGGGCTGTCGAATCAGCCCCAGCATTTT. The chain has TRBV7-9 and TRBJ1-5; D perhaps matches TRBD1 (5 bases). The CDR3 is made up of 15 amino acids. CDR1 is SEHNR and CDR2 is FQNEAQ in the germline V gene (reference sequence). Between the trimmed V and J ends, which lost 4 bases and 4 bases, there was a span of 14 bases.

This clonotype was recorded many times. The rearrangement links TRBV7-3 to TRBJ1-2; the D is unclear. This CDR3 contains 13 residues. V was shortened by 5 bases and J by 8 bases, with 15 bases between the two germline ends. Germline CDR1 is SGHTA and CDR2 is FQGTGA. Written as DNA, the CDR3 is TGTGCCAGCAGCCTGGGCCCGGAGATGGGCTACACCTTC. Amino acids: CASSLGPEMGYTF.